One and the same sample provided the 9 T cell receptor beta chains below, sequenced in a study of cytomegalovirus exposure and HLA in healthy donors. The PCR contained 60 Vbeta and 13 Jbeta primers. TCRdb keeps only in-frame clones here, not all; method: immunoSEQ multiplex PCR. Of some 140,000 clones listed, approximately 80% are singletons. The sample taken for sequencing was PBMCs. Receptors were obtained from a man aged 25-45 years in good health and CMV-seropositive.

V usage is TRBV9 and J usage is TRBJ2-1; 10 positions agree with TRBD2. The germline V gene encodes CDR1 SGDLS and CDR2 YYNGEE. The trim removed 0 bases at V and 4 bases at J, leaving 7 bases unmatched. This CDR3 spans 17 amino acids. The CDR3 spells CASSVEAGGFLYNEQFF. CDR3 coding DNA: TGTGCCAGCAGCGTAGAAGCGGGAGGGTTCTTATACAATGAGCAGTTCTTC. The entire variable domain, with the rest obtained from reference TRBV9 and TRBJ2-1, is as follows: DSGVTQTPKHLITATGQRVTLRCSPRSGDLSVYWYQQSLDQGLQFLIQYYNGEERAKGNILERFSAQQFPDLHSELNLSSLELGDSALYFCASSVEAGGFLYNEQFFGPGTRLTVL.

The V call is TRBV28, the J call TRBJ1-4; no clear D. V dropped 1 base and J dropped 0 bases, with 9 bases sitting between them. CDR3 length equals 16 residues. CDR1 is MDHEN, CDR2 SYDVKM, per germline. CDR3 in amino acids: CASSLLGSATNEKLFF. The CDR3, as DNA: TGTGCCAGCAGTTTATTAGGGAGTGCAACTAATGAAAAACTGTTTTTT.

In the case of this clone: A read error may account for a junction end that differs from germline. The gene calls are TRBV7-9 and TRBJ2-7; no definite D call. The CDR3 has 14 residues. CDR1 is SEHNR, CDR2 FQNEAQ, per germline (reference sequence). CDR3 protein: CSSSLGVTAYEQYF. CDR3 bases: TGTTCCAGCAGCTTAGGTGTGACTGCCTACGAGCAGTACTTC.

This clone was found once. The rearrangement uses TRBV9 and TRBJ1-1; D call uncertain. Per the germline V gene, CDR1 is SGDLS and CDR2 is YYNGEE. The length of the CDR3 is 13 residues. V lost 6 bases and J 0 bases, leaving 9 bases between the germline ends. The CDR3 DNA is TGTGCCAGCACCCAAGGAGTGAACACTGAAGCTTTCTTT. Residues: CASTQGVNTEAFF.

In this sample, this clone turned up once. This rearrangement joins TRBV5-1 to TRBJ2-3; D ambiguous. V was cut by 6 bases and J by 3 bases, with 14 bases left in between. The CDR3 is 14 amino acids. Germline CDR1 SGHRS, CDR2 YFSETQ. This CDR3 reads CASNLFGSTDTQYF. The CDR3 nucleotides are TGCGCCAGCAACTTATTCGGGTCGACAGATACGCAGTATTTT.

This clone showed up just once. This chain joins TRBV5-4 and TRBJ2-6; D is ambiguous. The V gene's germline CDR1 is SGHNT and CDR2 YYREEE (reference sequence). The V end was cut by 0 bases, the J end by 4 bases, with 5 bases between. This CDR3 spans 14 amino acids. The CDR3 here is CASSLAVGANVLTF. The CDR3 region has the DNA TGTGCCAGCAGCTTGGCCGTGGGGGCCAACGTCCTGACTTTC. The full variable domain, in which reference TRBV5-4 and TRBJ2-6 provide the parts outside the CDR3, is ETGVTQSPTHLIKTRGQQVTLRCSSQSGHNTVSWYQQALGQGPQFIFQYYREEENGRGNFPPRFSGLQFPNYSSELNVNALELDDSALYLCASSLAVGANVLTFGAGSRLTVL.

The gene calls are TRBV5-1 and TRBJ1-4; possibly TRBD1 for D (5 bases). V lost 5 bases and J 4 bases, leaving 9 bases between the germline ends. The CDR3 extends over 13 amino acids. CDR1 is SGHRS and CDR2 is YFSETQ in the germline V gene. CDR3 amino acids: CASRQGLNEKLFF. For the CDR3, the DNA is TGCGCCAGCAGGCAGGGTCTTAATGAAAAACTGTTTTTT.

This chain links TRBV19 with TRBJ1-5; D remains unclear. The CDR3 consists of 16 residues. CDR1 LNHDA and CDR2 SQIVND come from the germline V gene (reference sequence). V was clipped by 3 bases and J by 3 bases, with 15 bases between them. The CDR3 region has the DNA TGTGCCAGTAGTATGATGGCAGTCGTTTCCAATCAGCCCCAGCATTTT. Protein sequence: CASSMMAVVSNQPQHF.

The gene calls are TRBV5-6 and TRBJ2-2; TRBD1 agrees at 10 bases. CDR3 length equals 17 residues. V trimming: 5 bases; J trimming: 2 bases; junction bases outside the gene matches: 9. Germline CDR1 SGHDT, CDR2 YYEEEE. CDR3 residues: CASRTGQGIQNTGELFF. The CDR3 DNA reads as TGTGCCAGCAGAACGGGACAGGGGATACAAAACACCGGGGAGCTGTTTTTT.